This is a list of T cell receptor beta chains from one sample in a study of blood T cell repertoires in COVID-19. Repertoires were generated with immunoSEQ multiplex PCR, while TCRdb's copy carries only in-frame clones and drops some. This table has hundreds of thousands of clones, over 75% appearing once. Material: peripheral blood. The receptors originated from a woman aged 70-85 years with COVID-19, enrolled during active disease. CDR3s include the opening cysteine and the closing phenylalanine or tryptophan. The D gene is left open where the match is weak. Size is omitted from some rows. Given values are once, few, many or a class for expanded clones.

j_call: TRBJ1-1; v_call: TRBV7-9; clone_size: .; d_call: TRBD1; cdr3_aa: CASSPGQGTEAFF; cdr3_nt: TGTGCCAGCAGCCCGGGACAGGGTACTGAAGCTTTCTTT
j_call: TRBJ1-1; v_call: TRBV10-3; clone_size: .; d_call: TRBD1; cdr3_aa: CAISFQGAENTEAFF; cdr3_nt: TGTGCCATCTCCTTCCAGGGGGCCGAGAACACTGAAGCTTTCTTT
j_call: TRBJ2-3; v_call: TRBV18; clone_size: .; d_call: .; cdr3_aa: CASSPRGKGDTDTQYF; cdr3_nt: TGTGCCAGCTCACCTCGAGGCAAAGGAGACACAGATACGCAGTATTTT
j_call: TRBJ2-3; v_call: TRBV10-2; clone_size: .; d_call: TRBD1; cdr3_aa: CASSWGQTTDTQYF; cdr3_nt: TGCGCCAGCAGTTGGGGACAGACCACAGATACGCAGTATTTT
j_call: TRBJ2-7; v_call: TRBV3-1/TRBV3-2; clone_size: .; d_call: TRBD1; cdr3_aa: CASSRQQGNYEQYF; cdr3_nt: TGTGCCAGCAGCCGACAACAGGGGAACTACGAGCAGTACTTC
j_call: TRBJ1-1; v_call: TRBV3-1/TRBV3-2; clone_size: .; d_call: TRBD1; cdr3_aa: CASSQPQGGTEAFF; cdr3_nt: TGTGCCAGCAGCCAACCCCAGGGGGGCACTGAAGCTTTCTTT
j_call: TRBJ2-3; v_call: TRBV7-9; clone_size: .; d_call: .; cdr3_aa: CASSLLAGRSTDTQYF; cdr3_nt: TGTGCCAGCAGCTTACTGGCGGGAAGAAGCACAGATACGCAGTATTTT
j_call: TRBJ2-7; v_call: TRBV28; clone_size: .; d_call: TRBD1; cdr3_aa: CASSLGGTGAYEQYF; cdr3_nt: TGTGCCAGCAGTCTAGGGGGGACAGGGGCCTACGAGCAGTACTTC
j_call: TRBJ1-4; v_call: TRBV28; clone_size: .; d_call: TRBD1; cdr3_aa: CASSPGTGVEKLFF; cdr3_nt: TGTGCCAGCAGCCCCGGGACAGGGGTTGAAAAACTGTTTTTT
j_call: TRBJ2-5; v_call: TRBV9; clone_size: .; d_call: TRBD2; cdr3_aa: CASSVGTNQETQYF; cdr3_nt: TGTGCCAGCAGCGTCGGGACTAACCAAGAGACCCAGTACTTC
j_call: TRBJ2-7; v_call: TRBV5-1; clone_size: once; d_call: TRBD1; cdr3_aa: CASGRTGDYEQYF; cdr3_nt: TGCGCCAGCGGAAGGACAGGGGACTACGAGCAGTACTTC
j_call: TRBJ2-2; v_call: TRBV19; clone_size: .; d_call: TRBD1; cdr3_aa: CASRMGTGNTGELFF; cdr3_nt: TGTGCCAGTAGGATGGGGACAGGGAACACCGGGGAGCTGTTTTTT
j_call: TRBJ2-3; v_call: TRBV18; clone_size: .; d_call: TRBD2; cdr3_aa: CASSPLAGTTDTQYF; cdr3_nt: TGTGCCAGCTCACCTCTAGCGGGAACCACAGATACGCAGTATTTT
j_call: TRBJ2-5; v_call: TRBV11-2; clone_size: .; d_call: .; cdr3_aa: CASSLDGLTRETQYF; cdr3_nt: TGTGCCAGCAGCTTAGACGGACTGACTCGAGAGACCCAGTACTTC
j_call: TRBJ1-3; v_call: TRBV7-2; clone_size: .; d_call: .; cdr3_aa: CASSLSGPGAGNTIYF; cdr3_nt: TGTGCCAGCAGCTTAAGTGGCCCAGGGGCTGGAAACACCATATATTTT
j_call: TRBJ2-7; v_call: TRBV5-8; clone_size: .; d_call: .; cdr3_aa: CASSNRDLRPYEQYF; cdr3_nt: TGTGCCAGCAGTAACAGGGATCTCCGTCCTTACGAGCAGTACTTC
j_call: TRBJ1-4; v_call: TRBV19; clone_size: once; d_call: .; cdr3_aa: CASSIQGGDQKLFF; cdr3_nt: TGTGCCAGTAGTATCCAGGGTGGGGATCAAAAACTGTTTTTT
j_call: TRBJ1-5; v_call: TRBV28; clone_size: .; d_call: .; cdr3_aa: CASLSEVGWPQHF; cdr3_nt: TGTGCCAGCTTGTCGGAGGTGGGCTGGCCCCAGCATTTT
j_call: TRBJ1-2; v_call: TRBV28; clone_size: once; d_call: TRBD1; cdr3_aa: CASTGRGKGAPSYGYTF; cdr3_nt: TGTGCCAGCACCGGAAGGGGGAAGGGGGCGCCCAGCTATGGCTACACCTTC
j_call: TRBJ2-4; v_call: TRBV7-2; clone_size: .; d_call: .; cdr3_aa: CASSLDIAKNIQYF; cdr3_nt: TGTGCCAGCAGCTTAGACATAGCCAAAAACATTCAGTACTTC